This is a list of T cell receptor beta chains from one sample in a study of preoperative IRX-2 immunotherapy in early breast cancer. Sequencing used immunoSEQ multiplex PCR; TCRdb keeps in-frame clones, though not all of them. This sample has tens of thousands of clones, with 90% found just once. The sample was acquired from a patient treated with IRX-2 immunotherapy. The receptors were gathered from a human donor with breast cancer. Each CDR3 is given with its conserved first and last residue. Not all rows give a size; the values are once, few, many and, for expanded clones, a class.

v_gene,j_gene,abundance,CDR3aa
TRBV5-1,TRBJ2-2,few,CASSPSGAGGTGELFF
TRBV11-2,TRBJ2-5,NA,CASSQAPRVGQYF
TRBV6-4,TRBJ1-1,NA,CASRRDGMPNTEAFF
TRBV7-5,TRBJ2-6,NA,CVRSQIQGKGSGANVLTF
TRBV20-1,TRBJ2-3,NA,CSALVGNTQYF
TRBV29-1,TRBJ1-2,NA,CSVESSKGHYGYTF
TRBV11-2,TRBJ2-5,once,CASSLTASETQYF
TRBV7-9,TRBJ2-3,NA,CASSLGGTDTQYF
TRBV11-2,TRBJ2-2,NA,CASSLEGPTGELFF
TRBV7-8,TRBJ2-1,NA,CASSQQYNEQFF
TRBV11-3,TRBJ2-7,NA,CASSLQGGYEQYF
TRBV18,TRBJ1-2,NA,CASSPGPNYGYTF
TRBV5-1,TRBJ1-5,NA,CASSGSQGFNQPQHF
TRBV11-2,TRBJ2-7,NA,CASSPDRGPYEQYF
TRBV7-2,TRBJ1-5,NA,CASSRDGSPGQPQHF
TRBV11-2,TRBJ2-7,NA,CASSPNRYEQYF
TRBV28,NA,NA,CASSLSGTGGEQYF
TRBV10-1,TRBJ2-3,NA,CAHGRSFYTDTQYF
TRBV5-5,TRBJ1-2,NA,CASTSRGGGNYGYTF
TRBV28,TRBJ2-7,NA,CASSPSGGYDLFYEQYF
TRBV28,TRBJ2-7,NA,CASRPTGITTYEQYF
TRBV13,TRBJ1-1,NA,CASSPRTGGPEAFF
TRBV7-2,TRBJ2-7,NA,CASSLGPLLQEQYF
TRBV21-1,TRBJ2-5,few,CASSKVGGGPQETQYF
TRBV30,TRBJ2-6,few,CAWSVGGYSGANVLTF
TRBV4-1,TRBJ2-3,NA,CASSQGHLRPGTDTQYF
TRBV18,TRBJ2-7,NA,CASSPNQQTTYEQYF
TRBV5-4,TRBJ1-1,NA,CASSLVTSTEAFF
TRBV5-4,TRBJ2-2,NA,CASSSVLQGNPNTGELFF
TRBV7-9,NA,NA,CASSLWTPNEQYF
TRBV5-1,TRBJ2-5,NA,CASSLGQAQETQYF
TRBV11-2,TRBJ2-2,NA,CASSPRHTGELFF
TRBV11-3,TRBJ1-5,NA,CASSLALQGCNQPQHF
TRBV29-1,TRBJ2-7,NA,CSVRTGQSYYEQYF
TRBV2,TRBJ2-7,NA,CASIEGDSRPYF
TRBV28,TRBJ2-5,NA,CASSRGQTQETQYF
TRBV7-6,TRBJ1-1,few,CASSLVGTGNTEAFF
TRBV6-6,TRBJ1-1,NA,CASRPLGGTLGAFF
TRBV29-1,TRBJ1-1,few,CSVGLGSTEAFF
TRBV15,TRBJ2-7,NA,CATSRTGGYEQYF
TRBV28,TRBJ2-1,NA,CASSLPREGLLNEQFF
TRBV10-3,TRBJ2-5,NA,CAISPGQGAGTQYF
TRBV7-9,TRBJ1-5,NA,CASSPPGTGNQPQHF
TRBV5-4,TRBJ2-1,NA,CASSLDNEQFF
TRBV7-9,TRBJ2-1,few,CASSPRGGPYNEQFF
TRBV19,TRBJ1-1,NA,CASSGRDSGTEAFF
TRBV30,TRBJ2-7,NA,CAWRRKAGDGSYEQYF
TRBV9,TRBJ2-7,NA,CASSTLSGQGIYEQYF
TRBV5-1,TRBJ2-1,few,CASSLAETSGSYGEQFF
TRBV11-2,TRBJ1-4,NA,CASSKLGTGDEKLFF
TRBV5-1,TRBJ2-3,NA,CASSGGTSGRPDTQYF
TRBV7-9,TRBJ1-5,NA,CASSLRENQPQHF
TRBV27,TRBJ2-7,NA,CASLPGQGAAVKHEQYF
TRBV6-1,TRBJ2-7,NA,CASSVESSYEQYF